This T cell receptor (beta chain) was documented in a study of T cells after posttransplantation cyclophosphamide. V gave up 0 bases and J gave up 5 bases, with 11 bases separating them. The length of the CDR3 is 14 residues. Germline V lookup: CDR1 SGDLS, CDR2 YYNGEE. Cells defined as naive were viable CD3+CD4+ or CD3+CD8+ and CCR7+CD45RA+CD45RO-CD95-CD27+CD28+. The related graft donor's blood sample was taken on the day of bone marrow donation. A remark on this clone: Antigen unknown.

Overall study results and limits: Donor CD8+ memory clones often dominated recipient blood repertoires at later times. TRB clonality was highly associated with recipient CMV seropositivity and reactivation. Blood and skin or GI T cell repertoires showed limited TRB overlap.

The repertoire was sequenced with immunoSEQ multiplex PCR; TCRdb's copy has only in-frame clones and lacks some. The table lists about 16,000 clones, 94% of them singletons. The J gene is TRBJ1-1, the V gene TRBV9, with D unclear. The origin of this receptor is a woman between 45 and 65 years old in good health and a related stem cell transplant donor. Sequencing input: naive CD4+ T cells sorted from blood. CDR3 protein: CASSVGGDGTEAFF. Written as DNA, the CDR3 is TGTGCCAGCAGCGTAGGAGGAGATGGGACTGAAGCTTTCTTT.